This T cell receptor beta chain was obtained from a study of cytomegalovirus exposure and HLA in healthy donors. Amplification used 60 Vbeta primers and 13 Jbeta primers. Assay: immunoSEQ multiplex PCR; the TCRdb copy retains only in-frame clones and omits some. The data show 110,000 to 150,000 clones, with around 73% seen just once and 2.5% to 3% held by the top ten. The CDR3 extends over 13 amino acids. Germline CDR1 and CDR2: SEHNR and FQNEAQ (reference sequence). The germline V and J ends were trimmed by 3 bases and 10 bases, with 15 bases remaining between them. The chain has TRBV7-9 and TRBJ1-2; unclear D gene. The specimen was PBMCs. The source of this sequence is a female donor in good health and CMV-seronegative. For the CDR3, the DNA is TGTGCCAGCAGCTTCAGTTCGATGGTGAACTACACCTTC. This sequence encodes CASSFSSMVNYTF.